This TCR beta chain was identified during a study of cytomegalovirus exposure and HLA in healthy donors. Comments on this clone: The antigen is not known.

A multiplex PCR was run with 60 Vbeta primers and 13 Jbeta primers. Method: immunoSEQ multiplex PCR; TCRdb's copy keeps in-frame clones and lacks some. The profile shows about 160,000 clones, approximately 80% of them singletons. Germline lookup yields CDR1 KGHSH and CDR2 LQKENI. After removal of 6 bases from V and 7 bases from J, the junction contained 4 bases not matched to a gene. This CDR3 comprises 13 residues. Study-wide findings and caveats: Immune exposure information comprised only CMV serostatus.

This TCR was sampled from a man aged 45 to 65 in good health and CMV-seropositive. The chain carries TRBV18 and TRBJ1-4; 8 bases agree with TRBD1. Sequenced: PBMCs. CDR3 loop: CASSGQGVEKLFF. In DNA, the CDR3 is TGTGCCAGCTCTGGACAGGGCGTTGAAAAACTGTTTTTT.